This T cell receptor beta chain was found in a study of T cell responses to AZD1222 COVID-19 vaccine. At the level of the study: Pooling covered second doses at about 4 or about 12 weeks.

As concerns this clone: Its antigen remains unidentified.

Measured with immunoSEQ multiplex PCR; TCRdb has only the in-frame clones, and not every one. This table has about 150,000 clones, 90% appearing once. Per germline, CDR1 MDHEN and CDR2 SYDVKM. Between the trimmed V and J ends, which lost 2 bases and 8 bases, there was a span of 21 bases. The CDR3 length is 16 residues. Study outcomes and limitations: Donors skewed white British and female; clonal diversity was possibly underestimated. Unmutated variant regions are reportedly targeted by nearly half of spike-specific TCRs.

The chain couples TRBV28 to TRBJ1-2; D is possibly TRBD1 (5 bases). The source is an adult in good health. This specimen consisted of peripheral blood, obtained on day 0 of AZD1222 vaccination. This chain's CDR3 is CASSLNQGLAISGYTF. The CDR3 DNA sequence: TGTGCCAGCAGTTTAAATCAGGGCCTAGCAATTTCAGGCTACACCTTC.